Presented here are 22 T cell receptor beta chains from one specimen sequenced in a study of T cells in Graves' hyperthyroidism and ophthalmopathy. Amplification of TCR beta CDR3 regions was performed using RNA transcripts as template. In the first-round RT-PCR of the TCR CDR3, the HTBI primer set was used. TCRdb recomputed calls from the multiplex PCR reads with MiXCR, one row per CDR3 protein. This table has 300,000 to 450,000 distinct CDR3 sequences, 20% to 30% appearing once. Sequenced input: blood. Receptor source: a man aged 50-60 years with Graves' hyperthyroidism.

J is TRBJ1-1 and V is TRBV7-9; the D is unclear. Germline assignment: CDR1 SEHNR and CDR2 FQNEAQ (reference sequence). This CDR3 has 12 amino acids. The germline V and J ends were trimmed by 1 base and 4 bases, with 4 bases remaining between them. The CDR3 here is CASSLEVTEAFF. The CDR3 region has the DNA TGTGCCAGCAGCTTAGAGGTCACTGAAGCTTTCTTT.

The rearrangement uses TRBV30 and TRBJ1-6; D is uncertain. V was cut by 0 bases and J by 6 bases, with 9 bases left in between. This CDR3 comprises 14 residues. Germline loops: CDR1 GTSNPN, CDR2 SVGIG (reference sequence). The CDR3 sequence is CAWSVRGFNSPLHF. The CDR3 DNA is TGTGCCTGGAGTGTACGAGGATTTAATTCACCCCTCCACTTT. Drawing the rest from reference TRBV30 and TRBJ1-6, the complete variable domain is SQTIHQWPATLVQPVGSPLSLECTVEGTSNPNLYWYRQAAGRGLQLLFYSVGIGQISSEVPQNLSASRPQDRQFILSSKKLLLSDSGFYLCAWSVRGFNSPLHFGNGTRLTVT.

This clonotype was seen a handful of times. V usage is TRBV12-3 or TRBV12-4 and J usage is TRBJ2-3; D gene ambiguous. The CDR3 contains 14 residues. The V end lost 3 bases, the J end lost 2 bases, and 9 bases lay between the germline ends. The CDR3 protein is CASSFQLTTDTQYF. DNA of the CDR3: TGTGCCAGCAGTTTTCAGCTCACCACAGATACGCAGTATTTT.

Regarding this clonotype: One junction end does not reproduce the germline sequence, and a read error may be involved. The chain employs TRBV18 and TRBJ2-1; D assignment may be TRBD1 or TRBD2 (5 bases each). Germline V gives CDR1 KGHSH, CDR2 LQKENI. The CDR3 is made up of 16 amino acids. The CDR3 reads CASPPGEGPGYNEQFF. In nucleotides, the CDR3 is TGTGCCAGCCCACCAGGCGAGGGGCCGGGCTACAATGAGCAGTTCTTC.

The chain links TRBV28 to TRBJ1-2; D not certain. This CDR3 comprises 11 residues. Trimming removed 8 bases at V and 9 bases at J, with 13 bases between. Germline V gives CDR1 MDHEN, CDR2 SYDVKM. CDR3 sequence (DNA): TGTGCCAGCGCCAGCCTGGGAAGCTACACCTTC. Amino acid sequence: CASASLGSYTF.

This clonotype was seen many times. CDR3 sequence reads: CASSWRATEAFF. CDR3 nucleotide sequence: TGTGCCAGCAGTTGGAGGGCCACTGAAGCTTTCTTT. The chain uses TRBV12-3 or TRBV12-4 and TRBJ1-1; no firm D call. The CDR3 consists of 12 residues. Trimming removed 4 bases at V and 4 bases at J, with 7 bases between.

This clonotype has at least ten counts. The chain couples TRBV5-1 to TRBJ2-7; D gene uncertain. Deletions cut 0 bases from V and 3 bases from J, with 10 bases between. CDR1 is SGHRS, CDR2 YFSETQ, per germline. The CDR3 sequence is 14 residues long. This CDR3 is CASSLVDERYEQYF. The CDR3 region has the DNA TGCGCCAGCAGCTTGGTCGACGAGCGCTACGAGCAGTACTTC.

V is TRBV20-1 and J is TRBJ2-1, with D possibly being TRBD2 (6 bases). The CDR3 has 13 residues. Germline V gives CDR1 DFQATT, CDR2 SNEGSKA (reference sequence). V was shortened by 4 bases and J by 4 bases, with 11 bases between the two germline ends. The CDR3 bases are TGCAGTGCTACGGAGGGCCCTTACAATGAGCAGTTCTTC. Translating gives CSATEGPYNEQFF.

The chain has TRBV7-6 and TRBJ1-4; D uncertain. V shed 1 base and J shed 3 bases, with 6 bases lying between them. Germline V gene data show CDR1 as SGHVS and CDR2 as FNYEAQ. This CDR3 spans 14 amino acids. The CDR3 here is CASSLVASNEKLFF. The CDR3 region has the DNA TGTGCCAGCAGCTTAGTGGCGTCTAATGAAAAACTGTTTTTT. Complete variable domain (other parts from reference TRBV7-6 and TRBJ1-4): GAGVSQSPRYKVTKRGQDVALRCDPISGHVSLYWYRQALGQGPEFLTYFNYEAQQDKSGLPNDRFSAERPEGSISTLTIQRTEQRDSAMYRCASSLVASNEKLFFGSGTQLSVL.

This clonotype was detected many times. The genes are TRBV6-1 and TRBJ1-2, with D perhaps TRBD1 (5 bases). From germline, CDR1 is MNHNS and CDR2 SASEGT. There are 16 residues in the CDR3. V gave up 1 base and J gave up 5 bases, with 17 bases separating them. The CDR3 DNA is TGTGCCAGCAGTGAAGTGCAGGGAGAGGGGCCTTATGGCTACACCTTC. Translated, it gives CASSEVQGEGPYGYTF.

The genes are TRBV7-3 and TRBJ2-2, with D possibly TRBD1 on 6 matching bases. Germline CDR1 reads SGHTA; CDR2 reads FQGTGA. The CDR3 length is 15 residues. The V and J ends lost 5 bases and 7 bases respectively, with 17 bases between them. In nucleotides, the CDR3 is TGTGCCAGCAGCCCTACCCCAGGGGCGAACGGGGAGCTGTTTTTT. Residues: CASSPTPGANGELFF.

The chain carries TRBV29-1 and TRBJ1-1, with 8 bases identical to TRBD1. Germline CDR1 reads SQVTM; CDR2 reads ANQGSEA. With 6 bases clipped from V and 1 base from J, the junction kept 7 bases outside the gene matches. The CDR3 extends over 14 amino acids. The CDR3 nucleotides are TGCAGCGTAGGCAGGGGGCGACGGAACACTGAAGCTTTCTTT. Encoded protein: CSVGRGRRNTEAFF.

The table lists this clonotype with many counts. The chain links TRBV2 to TRBJ1-1, with 9 bases fitting TRBD1. Looked up from germline, CDR1 is SNHLY and CDR2 is FYNNEI. V shed 5 bases and J 5 bases; nucleotides not matched to a gene: 6. The length of the CDR3 is 14 residues. CDR3 in amino acids: CASSFTGTGTEAFF. The CDR3 DNA reads as TGTGCCAGCAGTTTCACCGGGACAGGGACTGAAGCTTTCTTT.

V and J are TRBV20-1 and TRBJ2-3; 8 bases fit TRBD2. The CDR3 sequence is 14 residues long. J lost 4 bases, V lost 6 bases, and 9 bases had no gene match. CDR1 DFQATT and CDR2 SNEGSKA come from the germline V gene (reference sequence). In DNA form, the CDR3 reads TGCAGTGCACACACAGCGGGAGTTCCAGATACGCAGTATTTT. Its protein product is CSAHTAGVPDTQYF.

The table lists this clonotype with many counts. This chain's CDR3 is CASKGQNYNEQFF. The CDR3 DNA sequence: TGTGCCAGCAAGGGACAGAATTACAATGAGCAGTTCTTC. The rearrangement joins TRBV27 to TRBJ2-1; TRBD1 aligns across 7 bases. The CDR3 length is 13 residues. CDR1 MNHEY and CDR2 SMNVEV come from the germline V gene (reference sequence). V gave up 7 bases and J gave up 4 bases; unmatched junction bases: 4.

Only a few counts were recorded for this clonotype. The chain employs TRBV15 and TRBJ1-1, with D uncertain. This CDR3 comprises 15 residues. V was pared by 0 bases and J by 0 bases, with 8 bases between. Germline V gives CDR1 LNHNV, CDR2 YYDKDF (reference sequence). In nucleotides, the CDR3 is TGTGCCACCAGCAGAGATATGGGCATGAACACTGAAGCTTTCTTT. It encodes CATSRDMGMNTEAFF. Full variable domain (outside the CDR3, taken from reference TRBV15 and TRBJ1-1): DAMVIQNPRYQVTQFGKPVTLSCSQTLNHNVMYWYQQKSSQAPKLLFHYYDKDFNNEADTPDNFQSRRPNTSFCFLDIRSPGLGDTAMYLCATSRDMGMNTEAFFGQGTRLTVV.

The chain uses TRBV7-3 and TRBJ2-3; 9 bases align to TRBD1. The junction had 7 bases not matched to a gene; V was cut back by 6 bases and J by 3 bases. CDR1 and CDR2 from the germline V gene are SGHTA and FQGTGA. The CDR3 spans 15 residues. The CDR3 region is CASSVQGTGTDTQYF. The DNA of the CDR3 is TGTGCCAGCAGTGTACAGGGGACAGGGACAGATACGCAGTATTTT.

This clonotype was counted a few times. The chain carries TRBV7-3 and TRBJ2-3; no clear D gene. Trimming pared 5 bases from V and 6 bases from J, leaving 15 bases between. This CDR3 contains 14 residues. Germline V gene sequence: CDR1 SGHTA, CDR2 FQGTGA. The CDR3 bases are TGTGCCAGCAGCCGTGACGGTTCCGCGGATACGCAGTATTTT. Translated: CASSRDGSADTQYF.

This clonotype was seen at least ten times. This chain connects TRBV12-3 or TRBV12-4 to TRBJ2-3; 14 bases are shared with TRBD2. The V gene end was trimmed by 6 bases and the J gene end by 5 bases; junction bases not matched to a gene: 10. The CDR3 is 17 amino acids. CDR3 residues: CASRTGTSGRGGDTQYF. CDR3 DNA: TGTGCCAGCAGGACCGGGACTAGCGGGAGAGGGGGAGATACGCAGTATTTT.

This clonotype appeared many times. This sequence joins TRBV20-1 and TRBJ2-7; the match to TRBD2 covers 8 bases. The CDR3 is 14 amino acids. Trimming removed 5 bases from V and 1 base from J; junction bases left unmatched: 7. The germline CDR1 and CDR2 sequences are DFQATT and SNEGSKA (reference sequence). CDR3 sequence reads: CSARSREGSYEQYF. Written as DNA, the CDR3 is TGCAGTGCTCGCTCTCGGGAGGGGTCCTACGAGCAGTACTTC.

As for this clonotype: A read error is possible here, since a much larger clone lies one base away. This chain connects TRBV2 to TRBJ1-5; no firm D call. CDR3 length equals 14 residues. Per germline, CDR1 SNHLY and CDR2 FYNNEI. CDR3 sequence (DNA): TGTGCCAGCGGTGAAGTCCTGAGCAATCAGCCCCAGCATTTT. Its protein product is CASGEVLSNQPQHF.

This clonotype was counted only a few times. The chain uses TRBV14 and TRBJ2-1, with TRBD2 identical over 11 bases. V shed 4 bases, J shed 6 bases, and the junction held 5 bases outside the gene matches. This CDR3 is 15 amino acids long. The V gene's germline CDR1 is SGHDN and CDR2 FVKESK. The CDR3 region has the DNA TGTGCCAGCAGCCGTCCGGGACTAGCGGCCAATGAGCAGTTCTTC. It specifies CASSRPGLAANEQFF.